These 20 T cell receptor beta chains originate from one sample sequenced in a study of T-cell reconstitution after alpha-beta-depleted transplantation in children. A library of TCRbeta sequences, prepared with unique molecular identifiers, was generated. One entry per CDR3 protein results from TCRdb running MiXCR on the PCR reads. The data contain some 640,000 distinct CDR3 sequences, 16% of them singletons. The starting material was PBMCs from the stem cell graft donor, obtained from the stem cell graft. The receptors come from a human donor who donated a stem cell graft to a child with acute myeloid leukemia.

The gene calls are TRBV5-1 and TRBJ1-5; D is possibly TRBD1 (6 bases). Germline lookup yields CDR1 SGHRS and CDR2 YFSETQ. The CDR3 runs to 16 residues. V lost 0 bases and J lost 4, with 14 bases in between. DNA for the CDR3: TGCGCCAGCAGCTTGGGGCCGGGGGCCTCTAATCAGCCCCAGCATTTT. Translated, it gives CASSLGPGASNQPQHF.

This clonotype has just a few counts. Here the CDR3 DNA reads TGTGCCAGCAGTCCCGGGACTTCTACCTACGAGCAGTACGTC. It codes for CASSPGTSTYEQYV. This chain connects TRBV27 to TRBJ2-7; D perhaps matches TRBD2 (6 bases). Germline V lookup: CDR1 MNHEY, CDR2 SMNVEV (reference sequence). The CDR3 has 14 residues. Trimming pared 5 bases from V and 2 bases from J, leaving 13 bases between.

The table lists this clonotype with a few counts. The chain couples TRBV12-3 or TRBV12-4 to TRBJ2-3, with 7 bases matching TRBD2. CDR3 length: 16 amino acids. The J segment lost 2 bases and the V segment lost 6 bases, leaving 11 bases of the junction unmatched. The CDR3 region is CASSPASGENTDTQYF. The CDR3 DNA follows: TGTGCCAGCAGCCCCGCCAGCGGGGAGAACACAGATACGCAGTATTTT.

This clonotype has a count of ten or more. The V gene is TRBV10-3, the J gene TRBJ2-2; tentative D call: TRBD2 (6 bases). In germline, CDR1 is ENHRY, CDR2 SYGVKD. The CDR3 totals 13 residues. The ends were cut back, 6 bases at V and 8 bases at J, with 13 bases in the middle. For the CDR3, the DNA is TGTGCCATCAGCGCGGAGGGTACGGGGGAGCTGTTTTTT. This sequence encodes CAISAEGTGELFF.

V and J are TRBV7-2 and TRBJ1-3; D remains unclear. Germline V gene lookup returns CDR1 SGHTA and CDR2 FQGNSA. V lost 4 bases and J lost 2, with 15 bases in between. The CDR3 length is 16 residues. The CDR3 here is CASSSDISLPGNTIYF. The CDR3 DNA sequence: TGTGCCAGCAGCTCCGACATCAGTCTCCCTGGAAACACCATATATTTT. The entire variable domain, with the rest obtained from reference TRBV7-2 and TRBJ1-3, is as follows: GAGVSQSPSNKVTEKGKDVELRCDPISGHTALYWYRQSLGQGLEFLIYFQGNSAPDKSGLPSDRFSAERTGGSVSTLTIQRTQQEDSAVYLCASSSDISLPGNTIYFGEGSWLTVV.

This rearrangement joins TRBV11-3 to TRBJ2-5, with 7 bases matching TRBD1. The CDR3 sequence is 14 residues long. J was trimmed by 4 bases and V by 3 bases; bases with no gene match: 5. The germline gives CDR1 SGHNT, CDR2 YENEEA. The CDR3 loop reads CASSFVRGRETQYF. CDR3 nucleotide sequence: TGTGCCAGCAGCTTTGTCAGGGGGAGAGAGACCCAGTACTTC.

The chain couples TRBV7-9 to TRBJ2-2; D gene uncertain. This CDR3 has 12 amino acids. Germline loops: CDR1 SEHNR, CDR2 FQNEAQ (reference sequence). V gave up 6 bases and J gave up 6 bases, with 8 bases separating them. DNA of the CDR3: TGTGCCAGCAGTCGTAATGCCGGGGAGCTGTTTTTT. Encoded protein: CASSRNAGELFF.

This clonotype showed up many times. Here the CDR3 DNA reads TGCAGTGCTACAAAGACAGGAGGCGAAAAACTGTTTTTT. This gives the protein CSATKTGGEKLFF. The chain couples TRBV20-1 to TRBJ1-4; possibly TRBD1 for D (6 bases). Trimming cost V 4 bases and J 8 bases, with 14 bases left between them. Germline V gene sequence: CDR1 DFQATT, CDR2 SNEGSKA (reference sequence). The CDR3 loop spans 13 amino acids.

Many counts were recorded for this clonotype. The chain recombines TRBV7-2 with TRBJ2-5; D tentatively fits TRBD1 or TRBD2 (5 bases each). Germline-derived CDR1 and CDR2 are SGHTA and FQGNSA. The V end was cut by 2 bases, the J end by 4 bases, with 8 bases between. The CDR3 consists of 13 residues. The CDR3 sequence: CASSLSGTETQYF. CDR3 in DNA: TGTGCCAGCAGCTTATCAGGGACAGAGACCCAGTACTTC.

This clonotype came up a few times. The chain links TRBV2 to TRBJ2-4; the D is unclear. Germline values: CDR1 SNHLY, CDR2 FYNNEI. The V end was cut by 3 bases, the J end by 6 bases, with 9 bases between. The length of the CDR3 is 13 residues. CDR3 loop: CASSDVLGNIQYF. The CDR3 DNA is TGTGCCAGCAGTGATGTGCTAGGAAACATTCAGTACTTC. Drawing the rest from reference TRBV2 and TRBJ2-4, the complete variable domain is EPEVTQTPSHQVTQMGQEVILRCVPISNHLYFYWYRQILGQKVEFLVSFYNNEISEKSEIFDDQFSVERPDGSNFTLKIRSTKLEDSAMYFCASSDVLGNIQYFGAGTRLSVL.

This clonotype was seen repeatedly, ten times or more. The CDR3 sequence: CAISEGDRGQTYNEQFF. In DNA, the CDR3 is TGTGCCATCAGTGAGGGAGACAGGGGGCAAACCTACAATGAGCAGTTCTTC. This chain joins TRBV10-3 and TRBJ2-1; 10 positions agree with TRBD1. Germline V CDR1 and CDR2: ENHRY, SYGVKD. This CDR3 comprises 17 residues. Trimming removed 2 bases from V and 2 bases from J; junction bases left unmatched: 6.

The chain employs TRBV20-1 and TRBJ2-5; 9 positions agree with TRBD2. CDR1 DFQATT and CDR2 SNEGSKA come from the germline V gene (reference sequence). The CDR3 has 16 residues. Germline trimming cut 5 bases from V and 4 bases from J; bases unmatched to any gene: 14. CDR3 region: CSAPFWSRGGRETQYF. CDR3 bases: TGCAGTGCTCCCTTCTGGTCGCGGGGGGGACGAGAGACCCAGTACTTC.

There are many counts of this clonotype. V is TRBV29-1 and J is TRBJ1-2; the D gene is possibly TRBD1 (5 bases). Germline V CDR1 and CDR2: SQVTM, ANQGSEA. The CDR3 is 11 amino acids. The V end lost 4 bases, the J end lost 4 bases, and 7 bases lay between the germline ends. CDR3 DNA sequence: TGCAGCGTTGGACAGCTCTATGGCTACACCTTC. It yields the protein CSVGQLYGYTF.

This clonotype was seen only a few times. The V and J genes are TRBV12-3 or TRBV12-4 and TRBJ2-2, with a possible D match to TRBD2 (5 bases). This CDR3 has 14 amino acids. Trimming pared 6 bases from V and 8 bases from J, leaving 16 bases between. The CDR3 region has the DNA TGTGCCAGCAGGAGGGCGCCCGGAGGAGGGGAGCTGTTTTTT. Translating it yields CASRRAPGGGELFF.

This clonotype was seen many times. The chain joins TRBV20-1 to TRBJ1-3, with 8 bases matching TRBD1. Per the germline V gene, CDR1 is DFQATT and CDR2 is SNEGSKA (reference sequence). CDR3 length equals 13 residues. The V and J ends lost 6 bases and 2 bases, in that order; junction bases with no gene match: 3. In DNA form, the CDR3 reads TGCAGTGCCGGGACAGGCGCTGGAAACACCATATATTTT. This sequence encodes CSAGTGAGNTIYF.

This clonotype was observed once. This may be a read error, as it is one base from a much larger clone. The CDR3 is CSAYITGTGDEETHYF. The CDR3 DNA sequence: TGCAGTGCCTATATTACCGGGACAGGGGACGAGGAGACCCACTACTTC. J is TRBJ2-5 and V is TRBV20-1, with 10 nucleotides matching TRBD1. There are 16 residues in the CDR3. The germline V gene has CDR1 DFQATT and CDR2 SNEGSKA (reference sequence).

This clonotype was seen at least ten times. This CDR3 is CASSSPGNTIYF. CDR3 in DNA: TGTGCCAGCAGTTCCCCCGGAAACACCATATATTTT. The chain employs TRBV6-5 and TRBJ1-3; D call uncertain. V was cut by 4 bases and J by 4 bases, with 5 bases left in between. The CDR3 is 12 amino acids. CDR1 and CDR2 (germline): MNHEY, SVGAGI.

This clonotype has a count of ten or more. The V call is TRBV29-1, the J call TRBJ2-3, with D perhaps given as TRBD1 or TRBD2 (7 bases each). V was trimmed by 4 bases and J by 4 bases, leaving 21 bases between them. This CDR3 is 16 amino acids long. Germline assignment: CDR1 SQVTM and CDR2 ANQGSEA. The DNA for the CDR3 is TGCAGCGTTGTTACAGGGGTCAAGCGGGGATCAGATACGCAGTATTTT. It translates to CSVVTGVKRGSDTQYF.

About this clonotype: A much larger clone lies a single base off, so this may be a read error. The chain combines TRBV20-1 with TRBJ1-1; D is possibly TRBD1 (6 bases). CDR3 size: 13 residues. Per germline, CDR1 DFQATT and CDR2 SNEGSKA (reference sequence). The DNA for the CDR3 is TGCAGTGCTACAGGGAAAGGGGACACTGAACCTTTCTTT. The encoded protein is CSATGKGDTEPFF.

The rearrangement links TRBV12-3 or TRBV12-4 to TRBJ1-2, with D unclear. V dropped 3 bases and J dropped 6 bases, with 20 bases sitting between them. The CDR3 runs 16 residues. The CDR3 coding sequence is TGTGCCAGCAGTTTTTCGGCGGCAGTGGGTTTCGATGGCTACACCTTC. Amino acid sequence: CASSFSAAVGFDGYTF.